This T cell receptor (beta chain) is from a study of shared clonotypes between healthy human individuals. About the research overall: Three plates were used per donor for CD4 naive, three for CD4 memory, two for CD8 naive and one for CD8 memory. General study results and limits: For naive CD4 cells, approximately 4.7% of clonotypes were shared across a few donors.

As concerns this clone: The antigen remains undetermined.

Sequencing was at deep level. Genomic DNA per cell subset filled all wells of several immunoSEQ plates. Assay used: immunoSEQ multiplex PCR; TCRdb lists only in-frame clones, some missing. The sample carries around 690,000 clones, about 90% recorded once. This sequence was found in a man aged 18 to 30 in good health. Some clones in this sample may be carry-over from other donors' samples. The specimen sequenced was memory CD8+ T cells from PBMCs. The subset: CD45RO+ cells pooled with CCR7-negative TemRA cells.

The CDR3 spells CASSQVEVPSKLFF. The CDR3 DNA follows: TGTGCCAGCAGCCAAGTTGAAGTACCCTCGAAGCTGTTCTTC. The rearrangement joins TRBV4-2 to TRBJ2-1; unclear D gene. The CDR3 runs to 14 residues. The germline V and J ends were trimmed by 1 base and 15 bases, with 19 bases remaining between them. Germline CDR1 is LGHNA and CDR2 is YNFKEQ.